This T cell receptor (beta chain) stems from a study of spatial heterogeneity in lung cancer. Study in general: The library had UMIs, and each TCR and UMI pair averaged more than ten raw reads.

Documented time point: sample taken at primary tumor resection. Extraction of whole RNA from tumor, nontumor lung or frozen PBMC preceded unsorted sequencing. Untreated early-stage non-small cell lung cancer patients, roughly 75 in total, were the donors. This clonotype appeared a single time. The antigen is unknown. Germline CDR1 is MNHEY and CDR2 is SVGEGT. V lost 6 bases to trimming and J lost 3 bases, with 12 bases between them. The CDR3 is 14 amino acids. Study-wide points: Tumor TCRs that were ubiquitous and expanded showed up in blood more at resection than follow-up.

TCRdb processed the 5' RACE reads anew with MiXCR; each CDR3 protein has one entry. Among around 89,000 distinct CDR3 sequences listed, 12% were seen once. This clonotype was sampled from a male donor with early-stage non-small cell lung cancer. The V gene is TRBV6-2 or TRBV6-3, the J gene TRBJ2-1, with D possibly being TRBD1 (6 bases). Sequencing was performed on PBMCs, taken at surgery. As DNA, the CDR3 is TGTGCCAGCAGAAAAGGGGGAAGCTACAATGAGCAGTTCTTC. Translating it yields CASRKGGSYNEQFF.